This T cell receptor beta chain was found in a study of response to subunit inactivated influenza vaccine. V was shortened by 4 bases and J by 1 base, with 10 bases between the two germline ends. Germline-derived CDR1 and CDR2 are MNHEY and SMNVEV (reference sequence). The CDR3 totals 14 residues. TCRdb redid the calling of the RT-PCR reads with MiXCR, one entry per CDR3 protein. The sample consists of fewer than 800,000 distinct CDR3 sequences, less than 20% of them appearing once. This clonotype was recorded a few times. Its cognate antigen is unknown. General study points: It was suggested by the authors that few new T cells are recruited by each seasonal influenza vaccination.

Sample: PBMCs from blood, taken approximately 13 days after vaccination. The genes are TRBV27 and TRBJ1-1, with D possibly matching TRBD1 (6 bases). This TCR derives from a man in his forties or fifties who received an inactivated influenza vaccine. The CDR3 loop is CASSSGAKNTEAFF. Here the CDR3 DNA reads TGTGCCAGCAGTTCAGGGGCCAAGAACACTGAAGCTTTCTTT.